The clone carrying this T cell receptor (beta chain) was picked up one time. The antigen is undetermined. The CDR3 length is 12 residues. Germline-derived CDR1 and CDR2 are KGHSH and LQKENI. V lost 3 bases and J lost 10, with 10 bases in between. This table comes from immunoSEQ multiplex PCR, and its TCRdb copy is limited to in-frame clones, with some not included. The top ten clones hold roughly a tenth of a sample with about 140,000 clones, less than 95% of them seen once. This sample is part of a study of cytotoxic CD8 clonotypes in ibrutinib-treated CLL. Study-wide background: IGHV unmutated about 17; relapsed/refractory 10 to 11; treatment-naive about 14. There were, on average, about 260,000 productive templates and tens of thousands of productive rearrangements per sample. Study results and limitations: Treatment saw public clonotypes, which were uncommon, either contract or stay stable.

Here the sequenced sample was PBMCs, taken after 12 months of ibrutinib treatment. This chain joins TRBV18 and TRBJ2-1, with D perhaps TRBD2 (7 bases). The source is a human donor with chronic lymphocytic leukemia. The CDR3, as DNA: TGTGCCAGCTCACCGGGGGGGCGCGAGCAGTTCTTC. It codes for CASSPGGREQFF.